This T cell receptor (beta chain) was retrieved from a study of Tregs in tolerant kidney transplant recipients. V lost 8 bases to trimming and J lost 6 bases, with 14 bases between them. CDR1 and CDR2 (germline): MDHEN, SYDVKM. The CDR3 is made up of 13 amino acids. The data were produced by immunoSEQ multiplex PCR, yet TCRdb's version contains in-frame clones alone and is incomplete. The sample carries 100,000 to 120,000 clones, 90% recorded once. The chain couples TRBV28 to TRBJ1-5; maybe TRBD1 (6 bases). This specimen was CD4+ T cells from blood, taken before the transplant. The source of this sequence is a human donor who received a combined kidney and bone marrow transplant. The CDR3 DNA follows: TGTGCCAGCCACAGGGTGTTAGGTCAGCCCCAGCATTTT. This codes for CASHRVLGQPQHF. The full variable domain, rest sourced from reference TRBV28 and TRBJ1-5, is DVKVTQSSRYLVKRTGEKVFLECVQDMDHENMFWYRQDPGLGLRLIYFSYDVKMKEKGDIPEGYSVSREKKERFSLILESASTNQTSMYLCASHRVLGQPQHFGDGTRLSIL.